The 11 T cell receptor beta chains below were found in one sample sequenced in a study of CXCR3-negative and CXCR3-positive naive CD8 T cells. Broader study findings: Researchers report that CXCR3-positive naive cells carry more hydrophobic TRB CDR3s than CXCR3-negative naive cells.

Their specific antigens are unknown. The TRB cDNA libraries were prepared by 5' RACE with UMI labels. After re-calling the 5' RACE reads, TCRdb lists one entry per CDR3 protein, DNA absent. The table lists around 5,000 distinct CDR3 sequences. The sequencing input was naive CXCR3+ CD8+ T cells from blood. Subset specified: CD45RO-CCR7+CD27+CD95- naive CD8+ T cells expressing CXCR3 (TNR3+). These receptors were collected from a human donor in good health. Some clones in this sample may be carry-over from other donors' samples.

Frequency places this clonotype as medium-sized. This chain joins TRBV29-1 and TRBJ1-2; TCRdb reports TRBD1, a call that lacks DNA to check it against. CDR1 SQVTM and CDR2 ANQGSEA come from the germline V gene. The CDR3 consists of 12 residues. The CDR3 sequence: CSVGGPNYGYTF.

The gene calls are TRBV6-5 and TRBJ1-4. Germline loops: CDR1 MNHEY, CDR2 SVGAGI. There are 16 residues in the CDR3. This CDR3 is CASSWSLATTNEKLFF.

The chain couples TRBV28 to TRBJ2-1; TCRdb gives TRBD2 as the D gene, but with no DNA this cannot be confirmed. Germline V gene data show CDR1 as MDHEN and CDR2 as SYDVKM. The CDR3 sequence is 17 residues long. This CDR3 is CASSLPLKLAGGYEQFF.

This clonotype is classed as medium-sized by frequency. The chain joins TRBV29-1 to TRBJ2-3; TCRdb returns TRBD2, unconfirmable since there is no DNA. Germline V gene sequence: CDR1 SQVTM, CDR2 ANQGSEA. The CDR3 runs to 12 residues. CDR3 sequence reads: CSEGLGTDTQYF.

This chain uses TRBV3-1 with TRBJ2-1; TCRdb names TRBD1, which stays unverified in the absence of DNA. Germline CDR1 reads LGHDT; CDR2 reads YNNKEL (reference sequence). There are 18 residues in the CDR3. CDR3 sequence reads: CASSQVLSPRDVYNEQFF.

This clonotype shows up as medium-sized by frequency. This chain joins TRBV29-1 and TRBJ2-1; TCRdb's D call of TRBD2 is untestable without DNA. This CDR3 comprises 17 residues. Germline CDR1 SQVTM, CDR2 ANQGSEA. CDR3 residues: CSVDPQPKLAGGGEQFF.

This clonotype counts as medium-sized by frequency. This sequence joins TRBV29-1 and TRBJ1-2; TCRdb picks TRBD1, but there is no DNA to check that call. Germline V gene lookup returns CDR1 SQVTM and CDR2 ANQGSEA. The CDR3 is 17 residues long. CDR3: CSVEDLQGQDRGYGYTF.

This clonotype is classed as medium-sized by frequency. The CDR3 sequence: CASSYSAGESSYEQYF. The chain joins TRBV6-5 to TRBJ2-7; TCRdb calls TRBD1, which cannot be checked without DNA. Germline CDR1 reads MNHEY; CDR2 reads SVGAGI. This CDR3 is 16 amino acids long.

This chain uses TRBV28 with TRBJ1-5; the D call from TCRdb, TRBD1, cannot be confirmed without DNA. CDR1 MDHEN and CDR2 SYDVKM come from the germline V gene. The CDR3 is 19 residues long. This CDR3 reads CASSSTGAPTGLSNQPQHF.

This chain joins TRBV5-5 and TRBJ1-4; there is no DNA to check the TCRdb D call of TRBD1. The V gene's germline CDR1 is SGHKS and CDR2 YYEKEE (reference sequence). CDR3 length: 14 residues. CDR3 amino acids: CASRGDRTNEKLFF.

This clonotype counts as medium-sized by frequency. The rearrangement joins TRBV6-5 to TRBJ2-7; TCRdb lists TRBD1, though no DNA is available to test this call. The CDR3 sequence is 16 residues long. Germline loops: CDR1 MNHEY, CDR2 SVGAGI. CDR3 amino acids: CASSYSSGDRGLEQYF.